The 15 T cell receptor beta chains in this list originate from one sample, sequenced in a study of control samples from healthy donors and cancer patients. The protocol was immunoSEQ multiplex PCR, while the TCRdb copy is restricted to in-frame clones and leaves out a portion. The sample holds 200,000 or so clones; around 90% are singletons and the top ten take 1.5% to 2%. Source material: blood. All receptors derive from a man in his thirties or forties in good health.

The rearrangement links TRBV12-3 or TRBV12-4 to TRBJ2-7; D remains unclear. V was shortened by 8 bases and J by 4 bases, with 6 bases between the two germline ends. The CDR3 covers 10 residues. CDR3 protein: CASGKYEQYF. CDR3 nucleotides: TGTGCCAGCGGAAAATACGAGCAGTACTTC.

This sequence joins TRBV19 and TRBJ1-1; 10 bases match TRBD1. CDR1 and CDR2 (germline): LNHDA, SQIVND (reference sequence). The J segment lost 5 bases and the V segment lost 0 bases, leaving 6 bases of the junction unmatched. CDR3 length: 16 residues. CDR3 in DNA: TGTGCCAGTAGTATAGAATTGGGACAGGGGTATACTGAAGCTTTCTTT. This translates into CASSIELGQGYTEAFF. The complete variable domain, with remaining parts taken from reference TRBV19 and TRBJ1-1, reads DGGITQSPKYLFRKEGQNVTLSCEQNLNHDAMYWYRQDPGQGLRLIYYSQIVNDFQKGDIAEGYSVSREKKESFPLTVTSAQKNPTAFYLCASSIELGQGYTEAFFGQGTRLTVV.

The CDR3 nucleotides read TGTGCCAGCAGCCAGACAGGGGGCACAGATACGCAGTATTTT. Amino acid sequence: CASSQTGGTDTQYF. The chain recombines TRBV7-8 with TRBJ2-3, with 8 nucleotides matching TRBD1. V lost 5 bases and J lost 1; bases outside the gene matches: 2. This CDR3 has 14 amino acids. Germline V CDR1 and CDR2: SGHVS, FQNEAQ.

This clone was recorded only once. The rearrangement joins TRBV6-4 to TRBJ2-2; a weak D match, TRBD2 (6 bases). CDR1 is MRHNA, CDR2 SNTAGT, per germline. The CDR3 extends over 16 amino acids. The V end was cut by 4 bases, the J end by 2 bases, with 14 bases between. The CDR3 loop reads CASSAHPGTNTGELFF. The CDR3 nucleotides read TGTGCCAGCAGTGCCCACCCAGGGACTAACACCGGGGAGCTGTTTTTT.

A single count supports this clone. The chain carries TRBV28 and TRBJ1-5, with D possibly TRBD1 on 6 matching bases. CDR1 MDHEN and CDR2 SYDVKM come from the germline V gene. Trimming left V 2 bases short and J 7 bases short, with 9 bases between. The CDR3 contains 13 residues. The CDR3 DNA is TGTGCCAGCAGTTTAACAGGGACCCAGCCCCAGCATTTT. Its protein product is CASSLTGTQPQHF.

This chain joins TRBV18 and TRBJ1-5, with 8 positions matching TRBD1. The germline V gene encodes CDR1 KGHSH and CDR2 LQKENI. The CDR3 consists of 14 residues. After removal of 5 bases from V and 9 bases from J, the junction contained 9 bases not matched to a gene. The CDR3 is CASSSGQGSLPQHF. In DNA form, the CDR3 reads TGTGCCAGCTCATCAGGACAGGGCTCTTTGCCCCAGCATTTT.

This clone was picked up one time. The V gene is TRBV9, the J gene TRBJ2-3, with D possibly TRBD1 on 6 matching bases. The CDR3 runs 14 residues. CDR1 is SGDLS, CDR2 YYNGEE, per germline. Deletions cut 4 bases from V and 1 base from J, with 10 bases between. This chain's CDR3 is CASSTRTGTDTQYF. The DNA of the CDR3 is TGTGCCAGCAGCACCCGGACAGGCACAGATACGCAGTATTTT.

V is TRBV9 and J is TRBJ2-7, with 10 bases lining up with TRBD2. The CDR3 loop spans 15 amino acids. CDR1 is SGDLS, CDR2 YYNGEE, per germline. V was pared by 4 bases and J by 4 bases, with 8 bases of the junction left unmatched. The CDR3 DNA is TGTGCCAGCAGCCCTACTAGCGGGGTTCCGTACGAGCAGTACTTC. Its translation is CASSPTSGVPYEQYF.

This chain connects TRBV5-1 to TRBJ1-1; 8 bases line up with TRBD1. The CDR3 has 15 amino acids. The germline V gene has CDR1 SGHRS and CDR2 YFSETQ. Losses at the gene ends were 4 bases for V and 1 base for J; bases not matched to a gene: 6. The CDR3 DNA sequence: TGCGCCAGCAGCGTCGTGACAGGGGAGAACACTGAAGCTTTCTTT. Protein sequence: CASSVVTGENTEAFF.

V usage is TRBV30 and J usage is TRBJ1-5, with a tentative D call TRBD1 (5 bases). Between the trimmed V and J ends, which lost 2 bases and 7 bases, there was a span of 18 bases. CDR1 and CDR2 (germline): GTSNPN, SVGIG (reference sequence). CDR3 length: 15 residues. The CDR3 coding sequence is TGTGCCTGGAGTCAAGGTATCGGGACCGGCCAGCCCCAGCATTTT. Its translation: CAWSQGIGTGQPQHF.

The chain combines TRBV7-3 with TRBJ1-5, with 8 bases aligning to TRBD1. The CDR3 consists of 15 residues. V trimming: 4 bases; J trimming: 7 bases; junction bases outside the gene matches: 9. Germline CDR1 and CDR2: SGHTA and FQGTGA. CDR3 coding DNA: TGTGCCAGCAGCTCCGGGACAGGAGGAGGGCAGCCCCAGCATTTT. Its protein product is CASSSGTGGGQPQHF.

The CDR3 sequence: CATSRVNNEQFF. The CDR3 DNA follows: TGTGCCACCAGCAGAGTCAACAATGAGCAGTTCTTC. This chain uses TRBV15 with TRBJ2-1, with D unresolved. The germline CDR1 and CDR2 sequences are LNHNV and YYDKDF (reference sequence). This CDR3 comprises 12 residues. Trimming removed 1 base at V and 5 bases at J, with 3 bases between. The variable domain in full, with the rest retrieved from reference TRBV15 and TRBJ2-1, is DAMVIQNPRYQVTQFGKPVTLSCSQTLNHNVMYWYQQKSSQAPKLLFHYYDKDFNNEADTPDNFQSRRPNTSFCFLDIRSPGLGDTAMYLCATSRVNNEQFFGPGTRLTVL.

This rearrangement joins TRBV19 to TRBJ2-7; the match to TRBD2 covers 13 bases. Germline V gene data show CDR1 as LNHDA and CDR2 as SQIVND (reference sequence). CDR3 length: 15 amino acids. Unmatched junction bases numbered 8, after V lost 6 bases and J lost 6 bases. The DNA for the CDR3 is TGTGCCAGTAGCCTCTGGACTAGCGGGGGTATCGAGCAGTACTTC. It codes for CASSLWTSGGIEQYF. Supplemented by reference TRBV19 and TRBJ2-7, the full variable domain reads DGGITQSPKYLFRKEGQNVTLSCEQNLNHDAMYWYRQDPGQGLRLIYYSQIVNDFQKGDIAEGYSVSREKKESFPLTVTSAQKNPTAFYLCASSLWTSGGIEQYFGPGTRLTVT.

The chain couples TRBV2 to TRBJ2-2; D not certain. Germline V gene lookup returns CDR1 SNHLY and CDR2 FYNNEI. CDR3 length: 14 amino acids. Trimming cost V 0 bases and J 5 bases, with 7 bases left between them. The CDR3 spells CASSEALRTGELFF. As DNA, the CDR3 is TGTGCCAGCAGTGAAGCGCTTAGGACCGGGGAGCTGTTTTTT.

CDR3 in amino acids: CATSRMTSGGASTDTQYF. Written as DNA, the CDR3 is TGTGCCACCAGCAGGATGACTAGCGGGGGGGCTAGCACAGATACGCAGTATTTT. The chain links TRBV15 to TRBJ2-3; the match to TRBD2 covers 14 bases. Germline V gene sequence: CDR1 LNHNV, CDR2 YYDKDF (reference sequence). V gave up 3 bases and J gave up 0 bases; unmatched junction bases: 5. The CDR3 is made up of 18 amino acids.